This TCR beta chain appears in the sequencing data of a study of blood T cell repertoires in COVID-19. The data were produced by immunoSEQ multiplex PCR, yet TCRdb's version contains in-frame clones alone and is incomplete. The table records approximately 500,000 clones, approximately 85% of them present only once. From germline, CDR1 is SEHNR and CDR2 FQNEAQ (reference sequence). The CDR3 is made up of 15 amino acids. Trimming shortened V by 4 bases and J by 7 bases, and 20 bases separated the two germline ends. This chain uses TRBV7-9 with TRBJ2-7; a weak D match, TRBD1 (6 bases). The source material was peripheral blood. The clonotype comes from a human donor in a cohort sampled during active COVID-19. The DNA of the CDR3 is TGTGCCAGCAGCTCTCAGGGGCTAGCAGCAGGGGAGCAGTACTTC. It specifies CASSSQGLAAGEQYF. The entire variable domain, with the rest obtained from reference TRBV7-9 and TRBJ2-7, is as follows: DTGVSQNPRHKITKRGQNVTFRCDPISEHNRLYWYRQTLGQGPEFLTYFQNEAQLEKSRLLSDRFSAERPKGSFSTLEIQRTEQGDSAMYLCASSSQGLAAGEQYFGPGTRLTVT.